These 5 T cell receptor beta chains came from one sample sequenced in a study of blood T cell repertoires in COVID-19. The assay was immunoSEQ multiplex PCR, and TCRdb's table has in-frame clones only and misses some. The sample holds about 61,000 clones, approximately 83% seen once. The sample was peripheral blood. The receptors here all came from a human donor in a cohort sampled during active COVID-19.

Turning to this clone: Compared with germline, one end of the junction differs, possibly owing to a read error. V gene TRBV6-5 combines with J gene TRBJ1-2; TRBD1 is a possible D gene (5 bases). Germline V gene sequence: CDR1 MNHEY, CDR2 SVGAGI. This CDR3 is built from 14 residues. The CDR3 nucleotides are TGTGCCAGCTCGGTCAGGGTAATAGGCTATGGCCACACCTTC. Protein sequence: CASSVRVIGYGHTF.

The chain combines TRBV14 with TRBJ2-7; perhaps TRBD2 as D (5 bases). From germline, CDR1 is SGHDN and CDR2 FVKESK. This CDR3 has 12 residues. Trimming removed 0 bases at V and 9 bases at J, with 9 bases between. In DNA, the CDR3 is TGTGCCAGCAGCCAAGATGCGGAGGTGCAGTACTTC. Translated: CASSQDAEVQYF.

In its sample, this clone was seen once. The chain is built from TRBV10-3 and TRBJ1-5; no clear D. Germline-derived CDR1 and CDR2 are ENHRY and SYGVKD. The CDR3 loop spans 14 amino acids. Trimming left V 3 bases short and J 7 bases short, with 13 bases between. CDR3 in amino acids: CAISDSSQRQPQHF. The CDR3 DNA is TGTGCCATCAGTGATAGCTCTCAAAGGCAGCCCCAGCATTTT.

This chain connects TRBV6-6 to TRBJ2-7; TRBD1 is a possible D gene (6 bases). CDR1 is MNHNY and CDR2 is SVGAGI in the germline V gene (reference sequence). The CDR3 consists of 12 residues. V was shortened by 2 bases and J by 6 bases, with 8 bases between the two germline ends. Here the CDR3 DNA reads TGTGCCAGCAGTTACGGGGGCACCGAGCAGTACTTC. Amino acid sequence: CASSYGGTEQYF.

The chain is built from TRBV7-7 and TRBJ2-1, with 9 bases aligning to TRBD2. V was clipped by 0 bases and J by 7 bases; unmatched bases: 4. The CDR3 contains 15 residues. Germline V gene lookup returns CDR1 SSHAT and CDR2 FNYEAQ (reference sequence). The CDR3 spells CASSLASGSSNEQFF. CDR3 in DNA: TGTGCCAGCAGCTTAGCTAGCGGGAGTTCAAATGAGCAGTTCTTC. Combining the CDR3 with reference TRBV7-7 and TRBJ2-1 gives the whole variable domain GAGVSQSPRYKVTKRGQDVTLRCDPISSHATLYWYQQALGQGPEFLTYFNYEAQPDKSGLPSDRFSAERPEGSISTLTIQRTEQRDSAMYRCASSLASGSSNEQFFGPGTRLTVL.